A selection of T cell receptor beta chains follows, all from one sample in a study of blood T cell repertoires in COVID-19. Some clones are missing from TCRdb's copy, which holds only in-frame ones; the method was immunoSEQ multiplex PCR. The sample has about 150,000 clones, about 79% seen once; the top ten hold 5.5% to 8%. The specimen sequenced was peripheral blood. The receptor set was obtained from a woman aged 50 to 60 in a cohort sampled during active or convalescent COVID-19. Both conserved end residues are part of each CDR3.

CDR3aa	v_gene	j_gene
CASSIPQASSYNEQFF	TRBV19	TRBJ2-1
CASSTSMNTEAFF	TRBV2	TRBJ1-1
CASSPGTGDIYEQYF	TRBV18	TRBJ2-7
CSASDRTRFIDEQYF	TRBV20-1	TRBJ2-7
CASSKIYGYTF	TRBV7-7	TRBJ1-2
CATSRNGGGGHLYNEQFF	TRBV15	TRBJ2-1
CATTLGQGNPTHYEQYF	TRBV19	TRBJ2-7
CASSLVRPGANVLTF	TRBV5-6	TRBJ2-6
CAWSQTGRNEKLFF	TRBV30	TRBJ1-4
CASSSTGDNQPQHF	TRBV13	TRBJ1-5
CASSLLRGEQYF	TRBV3-1/TRBV3-2	TRBJ2-7
CASSQVGGNTEAFF	TRBV3-1/TRBV3-2	TRBJ1-1
CASSLEAGGTPDTQYF	TRBV7-2	TRBJ2-3
CASRSTGNNEQFF	TRBV2	TRBJ2-1
CASSDLSYGQYF	TRBV18	TRBJ2-7
CASSPGTGGPDYNEQFF	TRBV7-9	TRBJ2-1
CASSSGTSGYEQFF	TRBV5-6	TRBJ2-1
CASSNNRDTANTEAFF	TRBV5-1	TRBJ1-1
CASSPKQGPYEQYF	TRBV18	TRBJ2-7
CASSYSTGTYEQYF	TRBV6-2/TRBV6-3	TRBJ2-7
CASSATANTGELFF	TRBV9	TRBJ2-2
CASSLTVGTASYEQYF	TRBV7-8	TRBJ2-7
CASSQVLGDSRFF	TRBV3-1/TRBV3-2	TRBJ2-1
CASSLDRDGYTF	TRBV7-9	TRBJ1-2
CASSFGTGLNQPQHF	TRBV5-1	TRBJ1-5
CASSLSLAGTYNEQFF	TRBV6-2/TRBV6-3	TRBJ2-1
CASSDQGQGGAGGFF	TRBV5-1	TRBJ1-1
CASSQSLTGYGYTF	TRBV4-1	TRBJ1-2
CAWSWSSYNEQFF	TRBV30	TRBJ2-1
CASSPAMGSYEQYF	TRBV19	TRBJ2-7
CASSPFSSGGLNTEAFF	TRBV5-1	TRBJ1-1
CASSLWGQPGNTIYF	TRBV7-6	TRBJ1-3
CASTVRETDTQYF	TRBV2	TRBJ2-3
CASSLVQANTGELFF	TRBV5-1	TRBJ2-2
CASSYLGGLGNQPQHF	TRBV6-2/TRBV6-3	TRBJ1-5
CASTTSGGPPYEQYF	TRBV6-5	TRBJ2-7
CASSQDWGRPYGYTF	TRBV3-1/TRBV3-2	TRBJ1-2
CAISEFGSTEELFF	TRBV10-3	TRBJ2-2
CATSQGSYEQYF	TRBV24-1	TRBJ2-7
CASTRTGLNTEAFF	TRBV5-1	TRBJ1-1
CAWSAREKLFF	TRBV30	TRBJ1-4
CASSSQMNTEAFF	TRBV5-1	TRBJ1-1
CASSQDTGPEAFF	TRBV4-1	TRBJ1-1
CASSQGDRAYEQYF	TRBV3-1/TRBV3-2	TRBJ2-7
CASSLEDTQYF	TRBV5-1	TRBJ2-3
CASSTGLAGGNEQFF	TRBV5-1	TRBJ2-1
CASSRRGGTVTYEQYF	TRBV18	TRBJ2-7
CASSGQNQPQHF	TRBV7-9	TRBJ1-5
CASSPRSLGTGELFF	TRBV9	TRBJ2-2
CASSLLARGETQYF	TRBV5-6	TRBJ2-5
CASSQDRSGGEFF	TRBV3-1/TRBV3-2	TRBJ2-1
CASSQEVQGAGEKLFF	TRBV4-3	TRBJ1-4